This T cell receptor beta chain was obtained from a study of blood T cells in healthy people across ages. Regarding the study as a whole: A greater number of naive CD4+ cells and higher diversity distinguished long-lived donors from aged donors. Diversity estimated from one million T cells was considered an underestimate.

A second 7 to 11 cycle PCR used barcoded and J-beta primers. Each single sample gave us at least 3 million CDR3-containing paired-end reads. TCRdb passed the 5' RACE reads through MiXCR, listing each CDR3 protein once. The data hold some 710,000 distinct CDR3 sequences, with 22% observed a single time. Regarding this clonotype: Its matching antigen is unknown.

Per the germline V gene, CDR1 is LGHNA and CDR2 is YNFKEQ. With V trimmed by 5 bases and J by 3 bases, 3 bases remained unmatched. CDR3 length equals 14 residues. The study isolated at least 6.5 million PBMCs from each sample. This chain connects TRBV4-2 to TRBJ2-1; TRBD1 matches at 8 bases. Sequencing was done on a sample of blood. This TCR was sampled from a man aged 70-80 years in good health. CDR3 nucleotides: TGTGCCAGCAGCAAACAGGGGGACTACAATGAGCAGTTCTTC. Protein product: CASSKQGDYNEQFF.